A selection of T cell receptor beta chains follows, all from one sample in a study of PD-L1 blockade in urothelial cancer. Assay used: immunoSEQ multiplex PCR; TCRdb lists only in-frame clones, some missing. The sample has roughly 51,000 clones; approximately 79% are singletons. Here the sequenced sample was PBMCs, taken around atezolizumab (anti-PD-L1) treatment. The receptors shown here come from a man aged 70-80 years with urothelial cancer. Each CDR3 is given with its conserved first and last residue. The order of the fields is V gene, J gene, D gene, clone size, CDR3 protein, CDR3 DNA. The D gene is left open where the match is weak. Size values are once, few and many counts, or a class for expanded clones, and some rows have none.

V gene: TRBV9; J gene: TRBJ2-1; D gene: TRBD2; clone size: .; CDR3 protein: CASSPRLAGVNNEQFF; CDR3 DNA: TGTGCCAGCAGCCCTAGACTAGCGGGAGTTAACAATGAGCAGTTCTTC
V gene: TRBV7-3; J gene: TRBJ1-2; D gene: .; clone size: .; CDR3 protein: CASSLSGYGYTF; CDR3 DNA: TGTGCCAGCAGCTTGTCAGGGTATGGCTACACCTTC
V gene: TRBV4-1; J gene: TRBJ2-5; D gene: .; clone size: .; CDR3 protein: CASSRSGEETQYF; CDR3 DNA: TGCGCCAGCAGCCGCTCAGGGGAAGAGACCCAGTACTTC
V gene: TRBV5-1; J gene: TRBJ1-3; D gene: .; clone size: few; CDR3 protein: CASSLEGGENTIYF; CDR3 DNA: TGCGCCAGCAGCTTGGAAGGAGGGGAAAACACCATATATTTT
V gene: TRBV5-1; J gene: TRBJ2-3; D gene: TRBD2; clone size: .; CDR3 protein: CASSPGLAVSTDTQYF; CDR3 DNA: TGCGCCAGCAGCCCAGGACTAGCGGTTAGCACAGATACGCAGTATTTT
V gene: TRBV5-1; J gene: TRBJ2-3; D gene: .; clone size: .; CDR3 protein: CASSSTRGSTDTQYF; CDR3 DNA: TGCGCCAGCAGCTCGACCCGGGGGAGCACAGATACGCAGTATTTT
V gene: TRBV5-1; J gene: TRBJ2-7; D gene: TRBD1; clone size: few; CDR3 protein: CASSSGTGGIYEQYF; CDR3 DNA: TGCGCCAGCAGCTCGGGGACAGGGGGCATCTACGAGCAGTACTTC
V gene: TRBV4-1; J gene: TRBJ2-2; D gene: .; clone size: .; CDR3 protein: CASSQDLAATGELFF; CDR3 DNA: TGCGCTAGCAGCCAAGATTTAGCGGCCACCGGGGAGCTGTTTTTT
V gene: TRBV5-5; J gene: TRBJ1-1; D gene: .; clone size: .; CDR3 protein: CASSLQSAEAFF; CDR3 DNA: TGTGCCAGCAGCTTACAGTCGGCTGAAGCTTTCTTT
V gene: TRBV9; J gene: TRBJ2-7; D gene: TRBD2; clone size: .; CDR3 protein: CASSSIAGAAEQYF; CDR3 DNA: TGTGCCAGCAGCTCAATAGCGGGAGCCGCCGAGCAGTACTTC
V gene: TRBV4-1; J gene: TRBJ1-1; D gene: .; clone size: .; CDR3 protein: CASISRNGEAFF; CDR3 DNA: TGCGCCAGCATTTCCCGAAACGGTGAAGCTTTCTTT
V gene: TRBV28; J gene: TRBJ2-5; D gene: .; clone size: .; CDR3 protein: CASSLEFGRGETQYF; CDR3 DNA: TGTGCCAGCAGTTTAGAGTTCGGGAGAGGAGAGACCCAGTACTTC
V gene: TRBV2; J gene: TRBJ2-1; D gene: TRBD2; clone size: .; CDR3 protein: CASFEAGEGGSEQFF; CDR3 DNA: TGTGCCAGCTTTGAAGCGGGAGAAGGTGGAAGTGAGCAGTTCTTC
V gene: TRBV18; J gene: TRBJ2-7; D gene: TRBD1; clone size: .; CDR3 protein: CASSRDRGSYEQYF; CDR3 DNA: TGTGCCAGCTCTCGCGACAGGGGCTCCTACGAGCAGTACTTC
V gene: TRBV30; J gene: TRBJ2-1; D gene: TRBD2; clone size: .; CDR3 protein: CAWTGLAGYNEQFF; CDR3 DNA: TGTGCCTGGACCGGACTAGCGGGTTACAATGAGCAGTTCTTC
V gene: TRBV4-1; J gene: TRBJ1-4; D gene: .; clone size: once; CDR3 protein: CASSQDGEAVVEKLFF; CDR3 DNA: TGCGCCAGCAGCCAAGATGGGGAAGCGGTAGTTGAAAAACTGTTTTTT
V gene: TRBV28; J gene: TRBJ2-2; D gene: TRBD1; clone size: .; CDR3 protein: CASFGSGQGKTGELFF; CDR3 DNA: TGTGCCAGCTTCGGGTCGGGACAGGGAAAAACCGGGGAGCTGTTTTTT
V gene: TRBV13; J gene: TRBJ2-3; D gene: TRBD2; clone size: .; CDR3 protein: CASSGTGTSGSTRFPDTQYF; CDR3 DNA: TGTGCCAGCAGCGGTACCGGGACTAGCGGGAGTACGCGGTTCCCTGATACGCAGTATTTT
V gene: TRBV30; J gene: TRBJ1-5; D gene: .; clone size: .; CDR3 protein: CAWSRPGGNQPQHF; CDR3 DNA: TGTGCCTGGAGCCGCCCCGGGGGCAATCAGCCCCAGCATTTT
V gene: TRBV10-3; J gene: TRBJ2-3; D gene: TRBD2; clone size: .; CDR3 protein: CAARPSGTSTDTQYF; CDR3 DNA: TGTGCCGCCCGTCCTAGCGGAACTAGCACAGATACGCAGTATTTT
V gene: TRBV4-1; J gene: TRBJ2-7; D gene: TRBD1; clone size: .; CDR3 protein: CASSQETGRTYEQYF; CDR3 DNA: TGCGCCAGCAGCCAAGAGACAGGGCGGACCTACGAGCAGTACTTC
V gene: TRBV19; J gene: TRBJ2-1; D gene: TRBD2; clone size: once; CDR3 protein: CASSIVGTSGGTYNEQFF; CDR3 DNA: TGTGCCAGTAGTATAGTGGGGACTAGCGGGGGAACCTACAATGAGCAGTTCTTC
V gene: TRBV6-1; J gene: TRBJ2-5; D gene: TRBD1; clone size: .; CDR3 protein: CASRVETGEETQYF; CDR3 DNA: TGTGCCAGCAGGGTAGAGACAGGGGAAGAGACCCAGTACTTC
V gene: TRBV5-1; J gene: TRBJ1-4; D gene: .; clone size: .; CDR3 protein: CASSSAGGGISEKLFF; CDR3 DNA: TGCGCCAGCAGCTCAGCTGGGGGGGGGATCTCCGAAAAACTGTTTTTT
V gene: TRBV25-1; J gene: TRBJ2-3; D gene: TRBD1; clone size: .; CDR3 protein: CASSVQGQSPDTQYF; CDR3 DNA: TGTGCCAGCAGTGTCCAGGGACAGTCCCCGGATACGCAGTATTTT
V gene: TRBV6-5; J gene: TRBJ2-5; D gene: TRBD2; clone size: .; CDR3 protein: CASSLGLAGGETQYF; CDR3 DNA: TGTGCCAGCAGTCTCGGACTAGCGGGAGGTGAGACCCAGTACTTC
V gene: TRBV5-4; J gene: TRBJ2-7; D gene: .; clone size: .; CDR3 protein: CASSTPGSSYEQYF; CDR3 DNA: TGTGCCAGCAGCACGCCCGGGTCCTCCTACGAGCAGTACTTC
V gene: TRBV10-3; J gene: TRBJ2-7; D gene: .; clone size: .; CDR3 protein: CAISESVGGDEQYF; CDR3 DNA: TGTGCCATCAGTGAGTCCGTCGGCGGGGACGAGCAGTACTTC
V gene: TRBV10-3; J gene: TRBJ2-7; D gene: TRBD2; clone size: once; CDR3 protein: CAISEAGGGSYEQYF; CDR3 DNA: TGTGCCATCAGTGAGGCGGGAGGCGGGTCCTACGAGCAGTACTTC
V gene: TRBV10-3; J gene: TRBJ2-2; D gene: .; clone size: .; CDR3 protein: CAISESLRGGNTGELFF; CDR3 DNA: TGTGCCATCAGTGAGTCGCTCAGGGGTGGTAACACCGGGGAGCTGTTTTTT
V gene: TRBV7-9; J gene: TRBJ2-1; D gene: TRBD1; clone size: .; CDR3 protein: CASSILTGGRNEQFF; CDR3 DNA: TGTGCCAGCAGCATTCTGACAGGGGGCCGCAATGAGCAGTTCTTC
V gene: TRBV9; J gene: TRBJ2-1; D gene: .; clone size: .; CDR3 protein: CASSVVSQGYNNEQFF; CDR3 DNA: TGTGCCAGCAGCGTAGTCAGTCAGGGGTACAACAATGAGCAGTTCTTC
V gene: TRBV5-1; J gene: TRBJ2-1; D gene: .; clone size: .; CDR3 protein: CATTTGSAYNEQFF; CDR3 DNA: TGCGCGACCACCACCGGGAGCGCCTACAATGAGCAGTTCTTC
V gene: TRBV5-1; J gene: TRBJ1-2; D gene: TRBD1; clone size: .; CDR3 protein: CASSVTGDYGYTF; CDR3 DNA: TGCGCCAGCAGCGTTACAGGGGACTATGGCTACACCTTC
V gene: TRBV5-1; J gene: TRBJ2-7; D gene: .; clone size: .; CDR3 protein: CASSLDGSSYEQYF; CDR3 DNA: TGCGCCAGCAGCTTGGACGGGAGCTCCTACGAGCAGTACTTC
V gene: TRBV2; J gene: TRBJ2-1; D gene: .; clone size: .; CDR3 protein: CASSLARQGYNEQFF; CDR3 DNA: TGTGCCAGCAGTCTTGCAAGGCAGGGGTACAATGAGCAGTTCTTC
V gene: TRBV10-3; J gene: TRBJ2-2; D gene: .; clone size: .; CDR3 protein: CAISGGDGELFF; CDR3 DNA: TGTGCCATCAGTGGGGGCGACGGGGAGCTGTTTTTT
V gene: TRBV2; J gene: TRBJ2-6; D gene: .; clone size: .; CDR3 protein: CASRSQGAGANVLTF; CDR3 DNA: TGTGCCAGCAGATCACAGGGTGCTGGGGCCAACGTCCTGACTTTC
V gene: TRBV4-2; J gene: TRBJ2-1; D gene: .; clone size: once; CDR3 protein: CASSQDFDSSSEQFF; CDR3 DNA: TGTGCCAGCAGCCAAGACTTCGACTCTTCGAGTGAGCAGTTCTTC
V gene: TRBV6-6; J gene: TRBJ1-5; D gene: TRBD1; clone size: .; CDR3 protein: CASIGDRFNQPQHF; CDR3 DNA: TGTGCCAGCATCGGGGACAGGTTCAATCAGCCCCAGCATTTT
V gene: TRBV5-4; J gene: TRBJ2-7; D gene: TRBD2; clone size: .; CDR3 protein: CASSRGLAGGAEQYF; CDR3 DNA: TGTGCCAGCAGCCGGGGACTAGCGGGAGGTGCCGAGCAGTACTTC
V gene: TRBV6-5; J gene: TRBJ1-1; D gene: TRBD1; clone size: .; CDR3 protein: CASSKGQGKNTEAFF; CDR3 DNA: TGTGCCAGCAGTAAGGGACAGGGGAAGAACACTGAAGCTTTCTTT
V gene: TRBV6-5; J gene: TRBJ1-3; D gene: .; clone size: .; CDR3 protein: CASQGDRSNTIYF; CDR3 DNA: TGTGCCAGCCAGGGAGACAGGTCTAACACCATATATTTT
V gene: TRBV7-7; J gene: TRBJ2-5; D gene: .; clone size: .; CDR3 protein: CASSAGAEETQYF; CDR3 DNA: TGTGCTAGCAGCGCAGGGGCGGAAGAGACCCAGTACTTC
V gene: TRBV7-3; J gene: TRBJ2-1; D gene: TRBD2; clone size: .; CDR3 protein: CASSLTGTSGNEQFF; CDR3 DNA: TGTGCCAGCAGCTTAACCGGGACTAGCGGCAATGAGCAGTTCTTC
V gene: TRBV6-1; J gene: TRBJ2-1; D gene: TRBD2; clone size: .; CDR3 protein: CASSEWAGVGNEQFF; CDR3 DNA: TGTGCCAGCAGTGAATGGGCGGGAGTGGGAAATGAGCAGTTCTTC
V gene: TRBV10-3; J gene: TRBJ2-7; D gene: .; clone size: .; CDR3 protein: CAIRPDRTHYEQYF; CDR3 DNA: TGTGCCATCAGGCCCGACAGGACCCATTACGAGCAGTACTTC
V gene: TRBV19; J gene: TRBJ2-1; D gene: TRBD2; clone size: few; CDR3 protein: CASTSLAGGTNEQFF; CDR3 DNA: TGTGCCAGTACCTCCCTAGCGGGAGGAACGAATGAGCAGTTCTTC
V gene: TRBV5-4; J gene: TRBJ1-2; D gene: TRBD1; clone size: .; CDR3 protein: CASSLEFGTDYGYTF; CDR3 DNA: TGTGCCAGCAGCTTGGAGTTTGGGACAGACTATGGCTACACCTTC
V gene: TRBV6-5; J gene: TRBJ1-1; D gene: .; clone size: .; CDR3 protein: CASRGLAEAFF; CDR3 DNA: TGTGCCAGCAGGGGCCTCGCTGAAGCTTTCTTT
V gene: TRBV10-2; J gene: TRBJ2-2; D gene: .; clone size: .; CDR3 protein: CASSERSGRRDTGELFF; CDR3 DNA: TGCGCCAGCAGTGAGAGAAGTGGGCGGCGGGACACCGGGGAGCTGTTTTTT
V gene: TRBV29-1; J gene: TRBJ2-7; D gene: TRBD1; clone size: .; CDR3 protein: CSVRGQGAWDSYEQYF; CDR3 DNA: TGCAGCGTTCGAGGACAGGGGGCGTGGGATTCCTACGAGCAGTACTTC
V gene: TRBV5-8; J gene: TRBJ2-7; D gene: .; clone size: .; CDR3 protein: CASSLVPAFSYEQYF; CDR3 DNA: TGTGCCAGCAGCTTGGTGCCAGCGTTCTCCTACGAGCAGTACTTC
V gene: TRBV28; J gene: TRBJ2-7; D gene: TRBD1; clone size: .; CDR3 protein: CASSTRTGVSYEQYF; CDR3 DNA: TGTGCCAGCAGTACACGGACAGGGGTCTCCTACGAGCAGTACTTC
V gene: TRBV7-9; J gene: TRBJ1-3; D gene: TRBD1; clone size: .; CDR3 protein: CASSPAGTGSGNTIYF; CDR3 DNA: TGTGCCAGCAGCCCAGCTGGGACAGGGTCTGGAAACACCATATATTTT
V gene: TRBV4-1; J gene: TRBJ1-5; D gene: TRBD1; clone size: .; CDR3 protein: CASSQSIPRGPQPQHF; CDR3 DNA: TGCGCCAGCAGCCAATCGATCCCCAGGGGGCCTCAGCCCCAGCATTTT
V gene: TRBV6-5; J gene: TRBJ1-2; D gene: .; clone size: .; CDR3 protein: CASSVEGSYGYTF; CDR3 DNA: TGTGCCAGCAGTGTCGAGGGTAGCTATGGCTACACCTTC
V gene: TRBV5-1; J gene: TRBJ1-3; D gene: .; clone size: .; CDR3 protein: CAIWLTAPGNTIYF; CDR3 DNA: TGCGCCATATGGCTAACAGCCCCTGGAAACACCATATATTTT
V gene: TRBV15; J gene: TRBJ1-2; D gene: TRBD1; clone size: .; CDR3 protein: CATSLQGARGYGYTF; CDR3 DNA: TGTGCCACCAGCCTTCAGGGGGCGCGTGGCTATGGCTACACCTTC